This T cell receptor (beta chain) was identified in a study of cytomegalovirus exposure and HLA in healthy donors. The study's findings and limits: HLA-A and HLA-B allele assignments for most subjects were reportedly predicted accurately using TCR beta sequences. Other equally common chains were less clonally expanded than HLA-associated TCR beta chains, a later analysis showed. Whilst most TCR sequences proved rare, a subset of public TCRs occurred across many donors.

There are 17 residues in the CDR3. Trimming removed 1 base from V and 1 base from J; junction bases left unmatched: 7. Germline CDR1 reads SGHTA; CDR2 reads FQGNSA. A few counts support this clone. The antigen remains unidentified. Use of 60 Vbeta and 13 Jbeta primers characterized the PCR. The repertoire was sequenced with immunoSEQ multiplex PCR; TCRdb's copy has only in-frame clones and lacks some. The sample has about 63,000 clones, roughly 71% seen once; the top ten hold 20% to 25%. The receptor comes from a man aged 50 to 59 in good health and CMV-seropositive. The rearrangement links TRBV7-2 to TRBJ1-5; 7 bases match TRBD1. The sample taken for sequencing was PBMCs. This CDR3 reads CASSLEGAGGSNQPQHF. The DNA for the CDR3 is TGTGCCAGCAGCTTAGAGGGGGCCGGAGGAAGCAATCAGCCCCAGCATTTT. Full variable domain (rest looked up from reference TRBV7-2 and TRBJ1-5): GAGVSQSPSNKVTEKGKDVELRCDPISGHTALYWYRQSLGQGLEFLIYFQGNSAPDKSGLPSDRFSAERTGGSVSTLTIQRTQQEDSAVYLCASSLEGAGGSNQPQHFGDGTRLSIL.